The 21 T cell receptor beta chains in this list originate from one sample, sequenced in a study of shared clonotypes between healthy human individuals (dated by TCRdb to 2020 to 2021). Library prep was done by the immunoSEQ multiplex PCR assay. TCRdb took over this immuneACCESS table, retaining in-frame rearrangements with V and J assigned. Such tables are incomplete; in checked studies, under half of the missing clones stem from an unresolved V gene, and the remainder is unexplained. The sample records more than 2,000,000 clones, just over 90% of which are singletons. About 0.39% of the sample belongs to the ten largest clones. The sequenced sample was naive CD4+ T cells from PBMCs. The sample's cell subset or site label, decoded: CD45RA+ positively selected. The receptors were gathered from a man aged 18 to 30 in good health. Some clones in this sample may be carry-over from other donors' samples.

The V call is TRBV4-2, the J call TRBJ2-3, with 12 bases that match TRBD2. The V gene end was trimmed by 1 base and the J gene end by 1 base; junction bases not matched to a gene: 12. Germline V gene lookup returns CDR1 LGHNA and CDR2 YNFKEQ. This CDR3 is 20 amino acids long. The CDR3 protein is CASSQVYVTSGRLGTDTQYF. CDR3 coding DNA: TGTGCCAGCAGCCAAGTTTATGTAACTAGCGGGAGGTTAGGCACAGATACGCAGTATTTT.

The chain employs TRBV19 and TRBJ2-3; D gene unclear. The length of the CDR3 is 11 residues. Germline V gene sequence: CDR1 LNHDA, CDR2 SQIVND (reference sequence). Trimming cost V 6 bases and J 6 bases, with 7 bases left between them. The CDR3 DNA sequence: TGTGCCAGTAGAAGCCTCGATACGCAGTATTTT. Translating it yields CASRSLDTQYF.

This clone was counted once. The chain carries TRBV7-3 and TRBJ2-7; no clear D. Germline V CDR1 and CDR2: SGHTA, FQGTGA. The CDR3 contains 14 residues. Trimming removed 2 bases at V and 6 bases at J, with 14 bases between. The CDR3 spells CASSLSSAEGEQYF. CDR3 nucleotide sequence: TGTGCCAGCAGCTTATCTTCGGCGGAAGGCGAGCAGTACTTC.

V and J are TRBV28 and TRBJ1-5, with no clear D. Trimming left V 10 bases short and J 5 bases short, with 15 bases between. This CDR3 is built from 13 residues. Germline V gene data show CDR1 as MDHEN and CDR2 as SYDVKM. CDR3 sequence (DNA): TGTGCCACTAACGGGCAGACTTATCAGCCCCAGCATTTT. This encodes CATNGQTYQPQHF.

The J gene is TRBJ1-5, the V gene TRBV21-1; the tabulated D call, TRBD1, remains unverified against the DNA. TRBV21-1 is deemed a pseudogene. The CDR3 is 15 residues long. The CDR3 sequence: CASSKADRADQPQHF. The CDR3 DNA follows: TGTGCCAGCAGCAAAGCGGACAGGGCGGATCAGCCCCAGCATTTT.

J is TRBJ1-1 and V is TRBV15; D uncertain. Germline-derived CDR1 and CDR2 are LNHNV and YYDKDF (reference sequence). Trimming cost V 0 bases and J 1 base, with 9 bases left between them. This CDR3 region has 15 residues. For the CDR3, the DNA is TGTGCCACCAGCAGAGATCTGAGGGAGAACACTGAAGCTTTCTTT. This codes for CATSRDLRENTEAFF.

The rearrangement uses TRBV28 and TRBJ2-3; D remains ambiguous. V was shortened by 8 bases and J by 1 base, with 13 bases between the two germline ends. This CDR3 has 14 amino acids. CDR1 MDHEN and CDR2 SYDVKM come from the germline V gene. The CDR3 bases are TGTGCCAGCGAATCCCCTGGAGGCACAGATACGCAGTATTTT. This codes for CASESPGGTDTQYF.

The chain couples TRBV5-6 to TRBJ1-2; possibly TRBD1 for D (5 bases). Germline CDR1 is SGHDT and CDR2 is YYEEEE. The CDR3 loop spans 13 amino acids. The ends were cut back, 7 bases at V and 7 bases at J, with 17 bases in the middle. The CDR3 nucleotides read TGTGCCAGCCTTTGGCGCGACGGGGGTGGCTACACCTTC. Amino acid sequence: CASLWRDGGGYTF.

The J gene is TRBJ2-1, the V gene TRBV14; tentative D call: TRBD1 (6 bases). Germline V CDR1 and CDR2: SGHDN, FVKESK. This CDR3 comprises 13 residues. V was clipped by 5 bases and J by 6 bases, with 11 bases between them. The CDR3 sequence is CASSGQQGNEQFF. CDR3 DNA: TGTGCCAGCAGCGGACAGCAAGGCAATGAGCAGTTCTTC.

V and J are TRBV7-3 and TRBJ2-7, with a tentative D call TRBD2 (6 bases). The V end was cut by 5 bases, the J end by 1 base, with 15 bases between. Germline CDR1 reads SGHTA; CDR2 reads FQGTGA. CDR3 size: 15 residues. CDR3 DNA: TGTGCCAGCAGCCCCGAACCGGGACTGTCCTACGAGCAGTACTTC. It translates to CASSPEPGLSYEQYF. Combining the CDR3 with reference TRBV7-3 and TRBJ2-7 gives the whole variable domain GAGVSQTPSNKVTEKGKYVELRCDPISGHTALYWYRQSLGQGPEFLIYFQGTGAADDSGLPNDRFFAVRPEGSVSTLKIQRTERGDSAVYLCASSPEPGLSYEQYFGPGTRLTVT.

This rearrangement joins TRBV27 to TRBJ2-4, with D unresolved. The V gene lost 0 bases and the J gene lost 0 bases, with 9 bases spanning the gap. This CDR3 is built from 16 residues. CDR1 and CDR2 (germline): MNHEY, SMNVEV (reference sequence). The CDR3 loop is CASSLSAAKAKNIQYF. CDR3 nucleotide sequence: TGTGCCAGCAGTTTATCCGCGGCCAAAGCCAAAAACATTCAGTACTTC.

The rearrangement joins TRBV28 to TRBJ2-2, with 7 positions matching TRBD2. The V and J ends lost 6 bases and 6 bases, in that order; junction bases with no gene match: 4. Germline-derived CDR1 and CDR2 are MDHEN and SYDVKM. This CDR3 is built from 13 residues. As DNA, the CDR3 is TGTGCCAGCAGGACTAGCTTAGCCGGGGAGCTGTTTTTT. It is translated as CASRTSLAGELFF.

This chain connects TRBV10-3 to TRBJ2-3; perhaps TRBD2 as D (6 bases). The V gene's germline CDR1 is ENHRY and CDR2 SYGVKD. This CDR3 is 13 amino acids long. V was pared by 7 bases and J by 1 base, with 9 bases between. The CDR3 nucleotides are TGTGCCATCAACGCGGGACGCACAGATACGCAGTATTTT. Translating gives CAINAGRTDTQYF.

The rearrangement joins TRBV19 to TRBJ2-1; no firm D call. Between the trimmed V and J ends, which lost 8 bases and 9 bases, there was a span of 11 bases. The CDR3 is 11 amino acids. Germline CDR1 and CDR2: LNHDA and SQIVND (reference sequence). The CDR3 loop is CASGRRSEQFF. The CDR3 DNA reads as TGTGCCAGTGGAAGACGCTCTGAGCAGTTCTTC.

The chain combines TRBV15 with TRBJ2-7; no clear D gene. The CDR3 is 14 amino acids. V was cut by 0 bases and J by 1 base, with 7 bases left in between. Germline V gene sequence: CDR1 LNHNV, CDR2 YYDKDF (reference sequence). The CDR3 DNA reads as TGTGCCACCAGCAGAGATATTAGTTCCTACGAGCAGTACTTC. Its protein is CATSRDISSYEQYF. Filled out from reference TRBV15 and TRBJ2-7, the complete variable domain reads DAMVIQNPRYQVTQFGKPVTLSCSQTLNHNVMYWYQQKSSQAPKLLFHYYDKDFNNEADTPDNFQSRRPNTSFCFLDIRSPGLGDTAMYLCATSRDISSYEQYFGPGTRLTVT.

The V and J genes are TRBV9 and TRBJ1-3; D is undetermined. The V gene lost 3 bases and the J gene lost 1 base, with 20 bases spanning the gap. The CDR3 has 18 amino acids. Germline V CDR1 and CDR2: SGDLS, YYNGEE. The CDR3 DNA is TGTGCCAGCAGCGAGTCCTTAGACGGATCTTATTCTGGAAACACCATATATTTT. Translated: CASSESLDGSYSGNTIYF.

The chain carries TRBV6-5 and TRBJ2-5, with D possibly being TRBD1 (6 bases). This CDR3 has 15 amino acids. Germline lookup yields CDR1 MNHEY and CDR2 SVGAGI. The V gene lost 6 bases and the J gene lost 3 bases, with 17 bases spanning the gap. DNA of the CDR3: TGTGCCAGCAGCGAACAGGGCTTGAACGAAGAGACCCAGTACTTC. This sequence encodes CASSEQGLNEETQYF.

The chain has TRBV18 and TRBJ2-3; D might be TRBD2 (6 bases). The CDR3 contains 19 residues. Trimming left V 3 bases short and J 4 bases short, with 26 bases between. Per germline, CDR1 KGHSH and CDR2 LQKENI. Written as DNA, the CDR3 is TGTGCCAGCTCACCGCCGACCCCATCCCACCACGGGGGTTCAGATACGCAGTATTTT. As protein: CASSPPTPSHHGGSDTQYF. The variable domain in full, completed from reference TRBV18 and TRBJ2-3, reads NAGVMQNPRHLVRRRGQEARLRCSPMKGHSHVYWYRQLPEEGLKFMVYLQKENIIDESGMPKERFSAEFPKEGPSILRIQQVVRGDSAAYFCASSPPTPSHHGGSDTQYFGPGTRLTVL.

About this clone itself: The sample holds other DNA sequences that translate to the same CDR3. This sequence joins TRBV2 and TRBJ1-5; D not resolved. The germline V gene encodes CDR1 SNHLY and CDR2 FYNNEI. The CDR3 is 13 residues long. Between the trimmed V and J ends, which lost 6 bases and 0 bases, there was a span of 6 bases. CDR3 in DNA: TGTGCCAGCAGGGATTATAGCAATCAGCCCCAGCATTTT. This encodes CASRDYSNQPQHF.

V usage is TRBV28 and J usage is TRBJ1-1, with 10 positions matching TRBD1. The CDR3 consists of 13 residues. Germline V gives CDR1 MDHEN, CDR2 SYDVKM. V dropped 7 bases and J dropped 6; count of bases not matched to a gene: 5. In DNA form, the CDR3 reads TGTGCCAGCAACGGAGGACAGGGGGCTGAAGCTTTCTTT. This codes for CASNGGQGAEAFF.

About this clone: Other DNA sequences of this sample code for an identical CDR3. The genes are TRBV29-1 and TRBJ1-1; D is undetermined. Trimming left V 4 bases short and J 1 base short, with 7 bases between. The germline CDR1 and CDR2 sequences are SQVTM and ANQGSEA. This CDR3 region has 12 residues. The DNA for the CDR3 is TGCAGCGTTGCGCCGGGGAACACTGAAGCTTTCTTT. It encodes CSVAPGNTEAFF.